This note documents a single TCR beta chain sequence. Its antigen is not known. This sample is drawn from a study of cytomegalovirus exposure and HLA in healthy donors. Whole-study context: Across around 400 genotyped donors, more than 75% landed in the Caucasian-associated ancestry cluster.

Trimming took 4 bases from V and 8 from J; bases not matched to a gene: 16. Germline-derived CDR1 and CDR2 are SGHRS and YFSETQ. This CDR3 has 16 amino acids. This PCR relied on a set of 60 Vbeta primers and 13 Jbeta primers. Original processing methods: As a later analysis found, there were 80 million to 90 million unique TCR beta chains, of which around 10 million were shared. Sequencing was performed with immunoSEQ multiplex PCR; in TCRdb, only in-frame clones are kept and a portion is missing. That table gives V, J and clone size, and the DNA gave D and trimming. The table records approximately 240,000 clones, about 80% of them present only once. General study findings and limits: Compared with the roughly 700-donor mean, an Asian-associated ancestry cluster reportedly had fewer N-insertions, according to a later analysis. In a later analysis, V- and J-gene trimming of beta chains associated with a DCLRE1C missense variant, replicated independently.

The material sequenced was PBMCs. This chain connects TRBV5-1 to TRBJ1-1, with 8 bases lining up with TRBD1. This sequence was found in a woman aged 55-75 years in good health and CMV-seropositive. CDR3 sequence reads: CASSRDTDRAVSEAFF. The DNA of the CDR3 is TGCGCCAGCAGCAGAGACACGGACAGGGCCGTTTCGGAAGCTTTCTTT. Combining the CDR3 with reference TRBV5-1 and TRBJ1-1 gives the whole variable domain KAGVTQTPRYLIKTRGQQVTLSCSPISGHRSVSWYQQTPGQGLQFLFEYFSETQRNKGNFPGRFSGRQFSNSRSEMNVSTLELGDSALYLCASSRDTDRAVSEAFFGQGTRLTVV.